These 17 T cell receptor beta chains originate from one sample sequenced in a study of T cell changes during pregnancy in multiple sclerosis (dated by TCRdb to about 2019). Library preparation was by the immunoSEQ multiplex PCR assay. TCRdb retrieved this table from immuneACCESS and kept in-frame rearrangements only. Not all clones are present; in checked studies, unresolved V genes account for under half, and no reason is known for the remainder. Counted in this sample were 70,000 or so clones; 91% of them appeared once. The ten largest clones capture around 0.7% of the sample. The input for sequencing was peripheral blood, taken in the third trimester of pregnancy. All receptors derive from a female donor in good health, enrolled as a control in a pregnancy study.

V and J are TRBV2 and TRBJ2-7; TRBD1 is a possible D gene (6 bases). The CDR3 sequence is 14 residues long. Trimming removed 2 bases from V and 0 bases from J, with 8 bases in between. Germline loops: CDR1 SNHLY, CDR2 FYNNEI. CDR3: CASSEQGTSYEQYF. The CDR3 region has the DNA TGTGCCAGCAGTGAACAGGGGACCTCCTACGAGCAGTACTTC.

This chain joins TRBV6-5 and TRBJ2-6; D remains unclear. This CDR3 region has 15 residues. Germline V gives CDR1 MNHEY, CDR2 SVGAGI. The V and J ends lost 6 bases and 0 bases respectively, with 9 bases between them. The chain's CDR3 is CASSSQISGANVLTF. CDR3 bases: TGTGCCAGCAGCAGTCAGATCTCTGGGGCCAACGTCCTGACTTTC.

The chain recombines TRBV5-6 with TRBJ2-7; 7 nucleotides agree with TRBD1. In germline, CDR1 is SGHDT, CDR2 YYEEEE. V gave up 5 bases and J gave up 2 bases; unmatched junction bases: 7. CDR3 length equals 14 residues. The CDR3 coding sequence is TGTGCCAGCAGACGACCGGGACAGACCTACGAGCAGTACTTC. This sequence encodes CASRRPGQTYEQYF.

The chain uses TRBV28 and TRBJ2-2, with TRBD2 as a possible D gene (6 bases). The CDR3 consists of 14 residues. Germline values: CDR1 MDHEN, CDR2 SYDVKM. The germline V and J ends were trimmed by 3 bases and 1 base, with 6 bases remaining between them. CDR3 amino acids: CASSLEGNTGELFF. CDR3 coding DNA: TGTGCCAGCAGTTTGGAGGGGAACACCGGGGAGCTGTTTTTT. Full variable domain (remainder filled in from reference TRBV28 and TRBJ2-2): DVKVTQSSRYLVKRTGEKVFLECVQDMDHENMFWYRQDPGLGLRLIYFSYDVKMKEKGDIPEGYSVSREKKERFSLILESASTNQTSMYLCASSLEGNTGELFFGEGSRLTVL.

The gene calls are TRBV27 and TRBJ2-4; D ambiguous. This CDR3 contains 17 residues. Germline CDR1 reads MNHEY; CDR2 reads SMNVEV (reference sequence). The ends were cut back, 7 bases at V and 0 bases at J, with 19 bases in the middle. CDR3 sequence: CASITRGSLLAKNIQYF. The CDR3 coding sequence is TGTGCCAGCATTACGCGAGGCAGCTTGTTAGCCAAAAACATTCAGTACTTC.

The chain links TRBV5-1 to TRBJ2-1; 10 bases line up with TRBD2. The trim removed 4 bases at V and 8 bases at J, leaving 9 bases unmatched. The CDR3 has 15 residues. Germline V gives CDR1 SGHRS, CDR2 YFSETQ. CDR3 amino acids: CASSLIAGGGDEQFF. The CDR3 region has the DNA TGCGCCAGCAGCCTAATAGCGGGGGGCGGAGATGAGCAGTTCTTC.

V and J are TRBV6-4 and TRBJ1-2; TRBD1 matches 7 bases. The CDR3 is 14 residues long. In germline, CDR1 is MRHNA, CDR2 SNTAGT. V shed 7 bases, J shed 5 bases, and the junction held 10 bases outside the gene matches. For the CDR3, the DNA is TGTGCCAGCAATCGGGTAACAGGGGTATATGGCTACACCTTC. This encodes CASNRVTGVYGYTF.

The chain employs TRBV19 and TRBJ2-1; the D gene is possibly TRBD2 (5 bases). CDR3 length: 15 residues. The V gene's germline CDR1 is LNHDA and CDR2 SQIVND (reference sequence). Deletions cut 3 bases from V and 5 bases from J, with 14 bases between. The CDR3, as DNA: TGTGCCAGTAGTATCTGGGTAGCGCCAGACAATGAGCAGTTCTTC. This sequence encodes CASSIWVAPDNEQFF.

This clone turned up a few times. This rearrangement joins TRBV19 to TRBJ1-1; tentative D call: TRBD1 (5 bases). This CDR3 region has 16 residues. CDR1 LNHDA and CDR2 SQIVND come from the germline V gene (reference sequence). V shed 1 base and J shed 1 base, with 13 bases lying between them. The CDR3 sequence is CASSIGTVGANTEAFF. CDR3 DNA sequence: TGTGCCAGTAGTATAGGCACGGTAGGGGCGAACACTGAAGCTTTCTTT.

The chain has TRBV19 and TRBJ1-5; tentative D call: TRBD1 (6 bases). Germline V gene sequence: CDR1 LNHDA, CDR2 SQIVND (reference sequence). This CDR3 is built from 14 residues. Trimming shortened V by 3 bases and J by 6 bases, and 12 bases separated the two germline ends. CDR3 sequence: CASSIQGRGQPQHF. As DNA, the CDR3 is TGTGCCAGTAGTATCCAGGGGCGAGGTCAGCCCCAGCATTTT.

This clone was observed once. The V and J genes are TRBV10-3 and TRBJ1-1, with 7 nucleotides matching TRBD1. The germline V gene encodes CDR1 ENHRY and CDR2 SYGVKD. Trimming cost V 4 bases and J 1 base; bases outside gene matches: 12. The CDR3 covers 17 residues. This CDR3 reads CAISGGTGVVGNTEAFF. The CDR3 DNA is TGTGCCATCAGTGGGGGAACAGGGGTGGTGGGGAACACTGAAGCTTTCTTT.

The rearrangement joins TRBV7-2 to TRBJ2-3; 7 positions match TRBD1. Germline values: CDR1 SGHTA, CDR2 FQGNSA. CDR3 size: 12 residues. V shed 5 bases, J shed 13 bases, and the junction held 9 bases outside the gene matches. CDR3 in DNA: TGTGCCAGCAGCCATGCGAGGGGGCGTGAGTATTTT. Translating gives CASSHARGREYF.

This clone was recorded once. The chain couples TRBV5-6 to TRBJ1-1; D is possibly TRBD1 (5 bases). The V gene's germline CDR1 is SGHDT and CDR2 YYEEEE. Trimming removed 4 bases from V and 0 bases from J, with 13 bases in between. The CDR3 spans 15 residues. CDR3 in amino acids: CASSPRGGMNTEAFF. The CDR3 bases are TGTGCCAGCAGCCCGAGGGGAGGGATGAACACTGAAGCTTTCTTT.

V and J are TRBV28 and TRBJ1-2, with 8 bases that match TRBD1. V trimming: 3 bases; J trimming: 7 bases; junction bases outside the gene matches: 10. Looked up from germline, CDR1 is MDHEN and CDR2 is SYDVKM. The CDR3 loop spans 15 amino acids. The CDR3 loop is CASSFNGRQGFGYTF. CDR3 nucleotide sequence: TGTGCCAGCAGTTTTAATGGGAGACAGGGGTTTGGCTACACCTTC.

This sequence joins TRBV5-4 and TRBJ1-2; TRBD1 aligns across 12 bases. The V gene's germline CDR1 is SGHNT and CDR2 YYREEE (reference sequence). The V gene end was trimmed by 4 bases and the J gene end by 3 bases; junction bases not matched to a gene: 1. The CDR3 consists of 14 residues. The CDR3 DNA reads TGTGCCAGCAGCGGGACAGGGGGCGACTATGGCTACACCTTC. It is translated as CASSGTGGDYGYTF.

This rearrangement joins TRBV10-3 to TRBJ1-1, with D unresolved. CDR1 ENHRY and CDR2 SYGVKD come from the germline V gene. Trimming took 10 bases from V and 2 from J, leaving 11 bases between them. The CDR3 is made up of 12 amino acids. CDR3 nucleotides: TGTGCCACCCTCGGCGGAAACACTGAAGCTTTCTTT. Its translation is CATLGGNTEAFF.

This chain joins TRBV5-8 and TRBJ2-2; D is perhaps TRBD2 (5 bases). CDR1 is SGHTS and CDR2 is YDEGEE in the germline V gene. Trimming took 0 bases from V and 7 from J, leaving 13 bases between them. The CDR3 runs to 15 residues. CDR3 DNA sequence: TGTGCCAGCAGCTTGGTTCCGGGATCGAACGGGGAGCTGTTTTTT. It codes for CASSLVPGSNGELFF.